This paragraph reports one T cell receptor (beta chain). The sample is drawn from a study of blood T cell repertoires in COVID-19. Study overall: Some COVID-19 samples were acute and others convalescent; all came from the United States, Italy and Spain.

V was trimmed by 4 bases and J by 0 bases, leaving 16 bases between them. This CDR3 is built from 16 residues. CDR1 and CDR2 (germline): SGHRS, YFSETQ. Sequencing used immunoSEQ multiplex PCR; TCRdb keeps in-frame clones, though not all of them. Of roughly 150,000 clones in the sample, roughly 84% were seen once. The sequence derives from an elderly woman with active or convalescent COVID-19. The chain recombines TRBV5-1 with TRBJ1-1, with a tentative D call TRBD1 (5 bases). The sample consisted of peripheral blood. CDR3 DNA: TGCGCCAGCAGCCTAAGGACCGGGGGGATGAACACTGAAGCTTTCTTT. Protein sequence: CASSLRTGGMNTEAFF.